Detailed here is one T cell receptor (beta chain). Its antigen has not been determined. Qualities for individual bases were not recorded, and no much larger clone is one base off. For CDR1 and CDR2, the germline V gene lists SGHTA and FQGNSA. V lost 2 bases and J lost 4 bases; the stretch between them is 11 bases long. The CDR3 contains 14 residues, cysteine and phenylalanine counted. The kept DNA is CDR3 alone, 42 bases in frame from the first base. This sample is part of a study of graft-versus-host responses after intestinal transplantation (dated by TCRdb to about 2021). The study in broad terms: Multivisceral, liver-intestinal, or isolated intestinal transplants were received by the recipients. Alloreactive clones were identified by sequencing pre-transplant mixed lymphocyte reaction products and comparing them with unstimulated pre-transplant donor and recipient T cells. After intestinal transplantation, graft-versus-host and host-versus-graft alloreactive T cell clones were followed in the graft, circulation and bone marrow using bulk TCR-beta CDR3 sequencing. Rather than going through the commercial service, samples from a few later patients were sequenced in-house on an Illumina MiSeq and processed with MiXCR. Of the 20 to 25 intestinal transplant recipients enrolled in the cohort, one of whom was a retransplant, 3 patients without pretransplant specimens were excluded. Every recipient was given anti-thymocyte globulin induction, followed by 3 to 4 years of maintenance tacrolimus and steroids. A peak of at least 4% donor T cells among recipient peripheral blood mononuclear cells was the definition used for donor T cell macrochimerism. Broader findings and caveats from the paper: Early after transplant, peak levels of circulating GvH clones were associated with declines in HvG clones. GvH clones were detected in recipient bone marrow, and some appeared earlier in ileal mucosa or blood, consistent with an intestinal mucosal origin. Conclusions were limited by the relatively low number and heterogeneity of intestinal transplant patients. Patients with donor T cell macrochimerism had high GvH to HvG T cell clonal ratios in their allografts.

This specimen's time point label, per the study, means: cells obtained before transplantation from donor or recipient. CD3+CD4+ and CD3+CD8+ populations were FACS-sorted from unstimulated pre-transplant donor and recipient cells taken from spleen or lymph nodes. Library creation used the immunoSEQ multiplex PCR assay. For most patients, genomic DNA was isolated using the Qiagen DNeasy Blood and Tissue Kit and was shipped frozen to Adaptive Biotechnologies for TCR sequencing. For most patients, high-throughput TCR-beta CDR3 sequencing of genomic DNA was performed by Adaptive Biotechnologies. In the authors' own workflow: Adaptive's ImmunoSEQ software supplied the TCR sequencing data for 18 patients, while MiXCR and VDJtools were used to process a few other patients. To correct CD4 versus CD8 sorting errors, sequences present in both subsets at a frequency ratio below 5:1 were removed. Because the origin of CDR3 nucleotide sequences shared between donor and recipient could not be assigned, those sequences were removed. To count as alloreactive, a clone needed at least 2-fold expansion over unstimulated cells and a minimum CFSE-low frequency of 0.002% (template counts) or 0.001% (read counts). Clones detected in sequenced pre-transplant spleen, lymph node, or MLR CFSE-low populations of the donor or recipient were defined as mappable. Cumulative frequency of alloreactive clones was calculated as a percentage of all sequences weighted by copy number. Imported from immuneACCESS, the table was reduced by TCRdb to in-frame sequences with V and J called. These copies leave out some clones; in studies compared against another copy, an unresolved V gene accounts for under half, and the cause of the remainder is not known. V and J calls and clone size come straight from that table; D and trimming were deduced from the DNA. This sample has about 61,000 clones in its table, and approximately 94% of those were observed once. The ten largest make up 0.35% to 0.45% of the sample.

The chain couples TRBV7-2 to TRBJ1-2; tentative D gene TRBD1, with 6 bases matching. The sample was unstimulated CD4+ T cells sorted from spleen or lymph node cells, taken before transplant. The source is a human donor who was the organ donor for an intestinal transplant. The nucleotides read TGTGCCAGCAGCTTATTACAGGGAGGCTATGGCTACACCTTC. It specifies CASSLLQGGYGYTF.